This T cell receptor beta chain was documented in a study of blood T cell repertoires in COVID-19. This clone was recorded a few times. CDR3 length: 14 amino acids. V was trimmed by 0 bases and J by 5 bases, leaving 6 bases between them. Germline V gives CDR1 SGHNT, CDR2 YYREEE (reference sequence). Profiled with immunoSEQ multiplex PCR; TCRdb holds only in-frame clones, not every one. The data contain 68,000 or so clones, more than 70% of them seen just once; the ten biggest clones take up about 2.7%. The clonotype originates from a man between 65 and 85 years old with active or convalescent COVID-19. Sequencing used peripheral blood. This chain joins TRBV5-4 and TRBJ1-6; no clear D gene. This CDR3 reads CASSLVRDNSPLHF. The CDR3 DNA reads TGTGCCAGCAGCTTGGTCCGGGATAATTCACCCCTCCACTTT. The full variable domain, rest sourced from reference TRBV5-4 and TRBJ1-6, is ETGVTQSPTHLIKTRGQQVTLRCSSQSGHNTVSWYQQALGQGPQFIFQYYREEENGRGNFPPRFSGLQFPNYSSELNVNALELDDSALYLCASSLVRDNSPLHFGNGTRLTVT.